This T cell receptor (beta chain) was sequenced for a study of T-cell reconstitution after alpha-beta-depleted transplantation in children. The study's findings and limits: Expanded graft clones, several hundred of them, were reportedly the source of alpha-beta T cells about two months after transplant. Newly generated T cells supplied most T-cell counts and diversity one year post-transplant.

This clonotype was counted a few times. What it recognizes is unknown. During its preparation, the TCRbeta library received unique molecular identifiers. Each CDR3 protein is one row after TCRdb ran MiXCR on the PCR reads. Of 450,000 to 550,000 distinct CDR3 sequences in the sample, roughly 11% are singletons; the top ten hold approximately 14%. Germline V gives CDR1 SGHNT, CDR2 YENEEA. The CDR3 is 15 amino acids. Between the trimmed V and J ends, which lost 7 bases and 5 bases, there was a span of 20 bases. This receptor was taken from a female patient aged 2 to 10 who had a stem cell transplant for aplastic anemia, so the T cells may come from the graft donor. Sequenced here: PBMCs, mostly from graft donor cells, sampled 180 days after TCRalphabeta/CD19-depleted stem cell transplant. V gene TRBV11-3 combines with J gene TRBJ1-2, with D uncertain. The CDR3 nucleotides are TGTGCCAGCACCCTGTCTGCCGACAACCGTTATGGCTACACCTTC. Amino acid sequence: CASTLSADNRYGYTF. The variable domain in full, with the rest retrieved from reference TRBV11-3 and TRBJ1-2, is EAGVVQSPRYKIIEKKQPVAFWCNPISGHNTLYWYLQNLGQGPELLIRYENEEAVDDSQLPKDRFSAERLKGVDSTLKIQPAELGDSAVYLCASTLSADNRYGYTFGSGTRLTVV.